The rows below give T cell receptor beta chains drawn from one sample of a study of OX40 agonist ivuxolimab in advanced cancers. The table came from immunoSEQ multiplex PCR; TCRdb's copy has only in-frame clones and leaves some out. There are 73,000 or so clones in the sample; roughly 92% occur only once, and over 0.35% lies in the top ten. The input for sequencing was CD4+ or CD8+ T cells sorted from blood, taken in a trial of the OX40 agonist ivuxolimab. The receptors here all came from an adult with an advanced solid tumor such as melanoma, head and neck, liver or kidney cancer. Both conserved end residues are part of each CDR3. A D gene is named only where the DNA matches it firmly. Size is stated for part of the rows, as once, few or many counts, or as a class when the clone is expanded.

size	D	J	length	V	CDR3	DNA
NA	NA	TRBJ2-5	17	TRBV11-3	CASSSPNEGGHQETQYF	TGTGCCAGCAGCTCACCCAATGAGGGGGGACACCAAGAGACCCAGTACTTC
NA	TRBD2	TRBJ2-1	13	TRBV7-9	CASSRGVPHEQFF	TGTGCCAGCAGCCGGGGGGTCCCTCATGAGCAGTTCTTC
once	NA	TRBJ2-1	14	TRBV5-1	CASSPGTLYNEQFF	TGCGCCAGCAGCCCCGGGACTTTATACAATGAGCAGTTCTTC
NA	TRBD2	TRBJ2-5	15	TRBV5-4	CASSLASGRGETQYF	TGTGCCAGCAGCTTGGCTAGCGGGAGGGGTGAGACCCAGTACTTC
NA	NA	TRBJ2-2	14	TRBV6-4	CASSLNHNTGELFF	TGTGCCAGCAGCTTAAACCATAACACCGGGGAGCTGTTTTTT
NA	TRBD2	TRBJ2-1	15	TRBV10-3	CAISGLAGAYNEQFF	TGTGCCATCAGTGGATTAGCGGGAGCCTACAATGAGCAGTTCTTC
NA	TRBD1	TRBJ2-1	15	TRBV5-1	CASSAGQGFYNEQFF	TGCGCCAGCAGCGCGGGACAGGGGTTCTACAATGAGCAGTTCTTC
NA	TRBD2	TRBJ2-2	15	TRBV29-1	CSVEAGGGVGGELFF	TGCAGCGTTGAAGCCGGCGGGGGTGTTGGCGGGGAGCTGTTTTTT
once	NA	TRBJ2-5	12	TRBV10-2	CASSGGGETQYF	TGCGCCAGCAGTGGAGGCGGTGAGACCCAGTACTTC
once	TRBD1	TRBJ1-2	13	TRBV28	CATPGTGNYGYTF	TGTGCCACCCCCGGGACAGGGAACTATGGCTACACCTTC
NA	TRBD2	TRBJ2-7	18	TRBV5-3	CARSLTSGRWGPRYEQYF	TGTGCCAGAAGCCTGACTAGCGGGAGGTGGGGGCCGAGATACGAGCAGTACTTC
NA	NA	TRBJ2-7	16	TRBV6-5	CASSYSWRGSSYEQYF	TGTGCCAGCAGTTACTCGTGGCGGGGTAGCTCCTACGAGCAGTACTTC
once	NA	TRBJ1-2	19	TRBV5-1	CASSLANAGAGRSNYGYTF	TGCGCCAGCAGCTTGGCAAACGCAGGGGCCGGTCGCTCTAACTATGGCTACACCTTC
NA	NA	TRBJ2-5	14	TRBV5-1	CASSLGGPEETQYF	TGCGCCAGCAGCTTGGGGGGCCCGGAAGAGACCCAGTACTTC
NA	NA	TRBJ2-7	14	TRBV6-5	CASSYGPVQYEQYF	TGTGCCAGCAGTTACGGCCCCGTTCAATACGAGCAGTACTTC